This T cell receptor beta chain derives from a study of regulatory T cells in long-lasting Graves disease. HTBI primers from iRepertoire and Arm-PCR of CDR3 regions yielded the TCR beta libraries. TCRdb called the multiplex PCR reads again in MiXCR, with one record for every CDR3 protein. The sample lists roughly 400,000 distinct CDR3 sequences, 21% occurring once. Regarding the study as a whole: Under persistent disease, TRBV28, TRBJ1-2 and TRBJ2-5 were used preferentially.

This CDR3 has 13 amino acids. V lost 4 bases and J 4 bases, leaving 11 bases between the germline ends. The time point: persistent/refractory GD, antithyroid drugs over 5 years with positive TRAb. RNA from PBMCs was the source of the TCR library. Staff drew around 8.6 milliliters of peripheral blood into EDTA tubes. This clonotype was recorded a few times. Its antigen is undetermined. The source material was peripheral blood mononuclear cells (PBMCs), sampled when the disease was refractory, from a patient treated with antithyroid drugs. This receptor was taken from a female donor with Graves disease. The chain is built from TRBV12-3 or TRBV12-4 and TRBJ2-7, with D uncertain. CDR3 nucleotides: TGTGCCAGCAGTTATTATCGCAAGTACGAGCAGTACTTC. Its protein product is CASSYYRKYEQYF.